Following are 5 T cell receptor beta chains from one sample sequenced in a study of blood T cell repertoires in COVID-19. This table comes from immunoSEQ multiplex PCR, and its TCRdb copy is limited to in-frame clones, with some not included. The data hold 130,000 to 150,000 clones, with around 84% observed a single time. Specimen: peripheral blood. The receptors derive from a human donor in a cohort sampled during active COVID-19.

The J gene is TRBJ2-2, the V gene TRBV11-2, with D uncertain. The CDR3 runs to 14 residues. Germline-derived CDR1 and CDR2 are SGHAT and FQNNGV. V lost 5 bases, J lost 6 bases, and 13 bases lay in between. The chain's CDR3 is CASSAFPEPGELFF. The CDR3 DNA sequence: TGTGCCAGCAGCGCCTTCCCCGAGCCCGGGGAGCTGTTTTTT.

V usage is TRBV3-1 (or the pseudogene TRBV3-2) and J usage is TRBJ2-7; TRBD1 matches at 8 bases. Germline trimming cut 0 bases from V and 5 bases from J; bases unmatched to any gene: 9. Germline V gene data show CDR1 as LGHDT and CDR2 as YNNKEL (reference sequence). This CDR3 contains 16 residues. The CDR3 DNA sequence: TGTGCCAGCAGCCAAGATCGCGAGACAGGGGCCCACGAGCAGTACTTC. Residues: CASSQDRETGAHEQYF.

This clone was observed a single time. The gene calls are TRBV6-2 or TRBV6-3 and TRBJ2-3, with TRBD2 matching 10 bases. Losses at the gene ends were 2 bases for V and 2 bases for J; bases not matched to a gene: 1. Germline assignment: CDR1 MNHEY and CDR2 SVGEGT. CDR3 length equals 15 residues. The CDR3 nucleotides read TGTGCCAGCAGTTACAGCGGGGGGGCCACAGATACGCAGTATTTT. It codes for CASSYSGGATDTQYF.

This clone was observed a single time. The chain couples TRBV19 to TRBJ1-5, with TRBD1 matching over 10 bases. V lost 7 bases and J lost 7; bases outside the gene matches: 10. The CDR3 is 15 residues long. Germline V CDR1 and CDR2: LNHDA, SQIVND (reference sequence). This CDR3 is CASIGTGEGWQPQHF. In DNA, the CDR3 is TGTGCCAGTATCGGGACAGGGGAGGGTTGGCAGCCCCAGCATTTT.

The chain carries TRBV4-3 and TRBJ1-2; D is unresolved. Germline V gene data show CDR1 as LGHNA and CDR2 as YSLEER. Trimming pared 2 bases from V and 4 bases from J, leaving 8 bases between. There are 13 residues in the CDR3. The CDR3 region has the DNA TGCGCCAGCAGCCAAACAGCAGGCTATGGCTACACCTTC. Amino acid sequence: CASSQTAGYGYTF.